This T cell receptor (beta chain) was obtained from a study of blood T cell repertoires in COVID-19. The overall study: The origin of the acute and convalescent COVID-19 samples was the United States, Italy and Spain. Nucleic acid was either cDNA or gDNA, and it came from T cells, B-cell-depleted T cells, or PBMCs.

V shed 0 bases and J shed 8 bases, with 16 bases lying between them. The germline V gene encodes CDR1 LGHDT and CDR2 YNNKEL (reference sequence). This CDR3 comprises 15 residues. Per the original methods: Reference gene primer amplification gave nucleated cell count estimates. Sequencing was performed with immunoSEQ multiplex PCR; in TCRdb, only in-frame clones are kept and a portion is missing. D and trimming were read from the DNA, whereas the V and J calls and clone size are those reported in that table. The top ten clones hold approximately 15% of a sample with 150,000 to 190,000 clones, around 89% of them seen once.

The sample consisted of peripheral blood. This chain connects TRBV3-1 (or the pseudogene TRBV3-2) to TRBJ1-2; D call uncertain. The receptor was derived from a woman aged 40 to 55 with acute or convalescent COVID-19. The CDR3 bases are TGTGCCAGCAGCCAAGAGGTTCTCGCGGGGAGCGGCTACACCTTC. Translated: CASSQEVLAGSGYTF.